This TCR beta chain was captured by sequencing in a study of T cell responses to AZD1222 COVID-19 vaccine. The study, taken as a whole, reports: It was only a handful of AZD1222 recipients who were seropositive at baseline. A mostly white British donor set with more females was recruited, and clonal diversity was possibly underestimated. Nearly half of spike-specific TCRs reportedly target variant regions that are unmutated in the B.1.351 and B.1.1.7 variants. After two AZD1222 doses, spike-specific TCR breadth and depth rose versus day 0.

Profiling relied on immunoSEQ multiplex PCR, and the TCRdb table lists in-frame clones only, not all of them. This table holds tens of thousands of clones, roughly 84% found once. In regard to this clone: What it binds is not known.

CDR3 size: 14 residues. CDR1 and CDR2 (germline): SGHAT, FQNNGV. The ends lost 5 bases at V and 7 bases at J; junction bases unmatched: 7. The clonotype comes from an adult who received the AZD1222 COVID-19 vaccine. The rearrangement links TRBV11-2 to TRBJ1-2, with TRBD1 identical over 10 bases. Sequencing used peripheral blood, obtained 28 days after the second AZD1222 dose. Here the CDR3 DNA reads TGTGCCAGCAGCCAAAGACAGGGGGCGGGTGGCTACACCTTC. Translation: CASSQRQGAGGYTF.